This TCR beta chain is drawn from a study of shared clonotypes between healthy human individuals. The table came from immunoSEQ multiplex PCR; TCRdb's copy has only in-frame clones and leaves some out. The sample consists of roughly 320,000 clones, more than 75% of them appearing once. To make CD8 memory, CD45RO+ cells were put together with CCR7-negative CD45RA+ TemRA cells. The sequencing input was memory CD8+ T cells sorted from blood. The subset was: CD45RO+ cells pooled with CCR7-negative TemRA cells. This sequence was found in a man aged 18 to 29 in good health.

This chain's CDR3 is CASSLAGLAGGWDTQYF. DNA of the CDR3: TGTGCCAGCAGCTTAGCCGGACTAGCGGGAGGTTGGGATACGCAGTATTTT. J is TRBJ2-3 and V is TRBV7-2, with TRBD2 matching 14 bases. The CDR3 contains 17 residues. Germline V gives CDR1 SGHTA, CDR2 FQGNSA. V lost 0 bases and J lost 6; bases outside the gene matches: 5.